Listed below are T cell receptor beta chains from one sample, sequenced in a study of Ad26.COV2.S vaccination and SARS-CoV-2 variants. Produced via immunoSEQ multiplex PCR; TCRdb's table is partial and in-frame only. The sample includes over 400,000 clones, approximately 90% seen only once; the top ten take roughly 1.7%. The material sequenced was peripheral blood, taken in a trial of Ad26.COV2.S vaccine versus placebo. These TCRs come from a person aged 18-65 years who received the Ad26.COV2.S COVID-19 vaccine or a placebo. Each CDR3 is given without its conserved first and last residue. D genes are given only for firm matches.

V,D,CDR3
TRBV11-2,TRBD2,ASSFPGGTDTQY
TRBV29-1,-,SVERSSTDTQY
TRBV6-2/TRBV6-3,-,ASSYLVFYEQY
TRBV5-5,-,ASSLVTANYEQY
TRBV11-2,-,ASSFSFTGELF
TRBV5-8,-,ASRPWGGTAPMDTQY
TRBV24-1,-,ATESSGANVLT
TRBV9,-,ASSVTGNTGELF
TRBV7-9,-,ASSLVGYEQY
TRBV19,-,ASSIGYEQY
TRBV9,-,ASSPYTSIPGKADTQY
TRBV5-4,TRBD2,ASSSSGTSRNTGELF
TRBV9,TRBD2,ASSTRAGERTDTQY
TRBV3-1/TRBV3-2,TRBD2,ASSQVSGGNYEQY
TRBV5-1,TRBD1,ASSLRRGQSGWDSPLH
TRBV28,TRBD1,ASRMTGLLETQY
TRBV7-9,-,ASSVSLEETQY
TRBV9,TRBD1,ASSGGQGFEKLF
TRBV10-1,TRBD2,ASSESLAGGLADTQY
TRBV18,-,ASSPFSGELF
TRBV9,-,ASSVGGGGDAGELF
TRBV7-2,TRBD1,ASSPTGTGASNQPQH
TRBV25-1,-,ASSDGRTDTQY
TRBV30,-,AWSQPGTEAF
TRBV4-3,-,ASSQEIEGRSDTEAF
TRBV7-2,-,ASSSAIPAVSGNTIY
TRBV6-2/TRBV6-3,-,ASSYSVRTSNGYT
TRBV28,TRBD1,ASSSQTGGQQETQY
TRBV6-6,-,ASTDSRDYEQY
TRBV30,-,AWSHSAQETQY
TRBV18,-,ASSPSRETF
TRBV11-2,-,ASGTGSYVNTGELF
TRBV2,TRBD1,ASSEDRGVNQPQH
TRBV4-3,TRBD1,ASRTSGTALSEAF
TRBV15,-,ATSRVGYEQY
TRBV7-2,TRBD1,ASSPRGGDRTFYEQY
TRBV2,-,ASSEIGARVGAKNIQY
TRBV10-3,-,AILGNTEAF
TRBV19,-,ASSIRTGIGTDTQY
TRBV5-1,TRBD1,ASSPTGKGGPTEAF
TRBV7-9,TRBD2,ASSYPSTSGGGTDTQY
TRBV5-1,-,ASSFRTVDEQF
TRBV7-9,-,ASSLVFQGQGYT
TRBV6-5,-,ASSYSDPINEQY
TRBV19,-,ASSIDRRISGNTIY
TRBV29-1,-,SVESVYEQY
TRBV5-1,-,ASSAGHYEQY
TRBV2,-,ASSEAGRSNQPQH
TRBV5-1,-,ASSLATGTTSGANVLT
TRBV15,-,ATSMPGGPQH